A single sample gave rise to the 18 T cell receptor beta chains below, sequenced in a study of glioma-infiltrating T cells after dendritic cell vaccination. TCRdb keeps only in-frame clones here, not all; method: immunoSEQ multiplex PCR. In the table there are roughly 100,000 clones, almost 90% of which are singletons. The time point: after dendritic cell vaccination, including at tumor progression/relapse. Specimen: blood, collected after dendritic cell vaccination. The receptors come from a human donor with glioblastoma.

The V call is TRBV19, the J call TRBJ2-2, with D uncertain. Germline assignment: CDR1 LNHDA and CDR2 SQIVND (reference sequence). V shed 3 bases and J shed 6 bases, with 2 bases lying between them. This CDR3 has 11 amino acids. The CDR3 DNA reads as TGTGCCAGTAGTATCTCCGGGGAGCTGTTTTTT. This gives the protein CASSISGELFF. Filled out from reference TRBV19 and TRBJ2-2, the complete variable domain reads DGGITQSPKYLFRKEGQNVTLSCEQNLNHDAMYWYRQDPGQGLRLIYYSQIVNDFQKGDIAEGYSVSREKKESFPLTVTSAQKNPTAFYLCASSISGELFFGEGSRLTVL.

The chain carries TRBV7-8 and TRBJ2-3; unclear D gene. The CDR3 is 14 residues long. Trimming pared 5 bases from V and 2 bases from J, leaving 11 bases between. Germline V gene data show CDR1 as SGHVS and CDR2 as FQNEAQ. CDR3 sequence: CASSPLTNTDTQYF. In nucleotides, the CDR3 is TGTGCCAGCAGCCCGCTAACTAACACAGATACGCAGTATTTT.

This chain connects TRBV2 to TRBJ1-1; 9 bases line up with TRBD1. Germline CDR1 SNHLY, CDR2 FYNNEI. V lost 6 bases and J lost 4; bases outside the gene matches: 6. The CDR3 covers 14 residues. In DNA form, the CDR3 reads TGTGCCAGCAGGGCTCGACAGGGGGTCACTGAAGCTTTCTTT. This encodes CASRARQGVTEAFF. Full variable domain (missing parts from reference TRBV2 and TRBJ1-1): EPEVTQTPSHQVTQMGQEVILRCVPISNHLYFYWYRQILGQKVEFLVSFYNNEISEKSEIFDDQFSVERPDGSNFTLKIRSTKLEDSAMYFCASRARQGVTEAFFGQGTRLTVV.

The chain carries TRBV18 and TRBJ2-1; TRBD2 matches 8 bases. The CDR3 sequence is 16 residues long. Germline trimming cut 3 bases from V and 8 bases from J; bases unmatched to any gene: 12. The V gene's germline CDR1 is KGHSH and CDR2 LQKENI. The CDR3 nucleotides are TGTGCCAGCTCACCTCCACGCTCGGGGGGGCTGGATGAGCAGTTCTTC. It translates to CASSPPRSGGLDEQFF. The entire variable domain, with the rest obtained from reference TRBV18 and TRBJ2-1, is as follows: NAGVMQNPRHLVRRRGQEARLRCSPMKGHSHVYWYRQLPEEGLKFMVYLQKENIIDESGMPKERFSAEFPKEGPSILRIQQVVRGDSAAYFCASSPPRSGGLDEQFFGPGTRLTVL.

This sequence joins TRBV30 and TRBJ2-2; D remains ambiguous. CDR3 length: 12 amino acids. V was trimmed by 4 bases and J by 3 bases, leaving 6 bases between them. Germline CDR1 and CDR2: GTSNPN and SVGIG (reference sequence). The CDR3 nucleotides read TGTGCCTGGAAACTCTACACCGGGGAGCTGTTTTTT. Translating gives CAWKLYTGELFF.

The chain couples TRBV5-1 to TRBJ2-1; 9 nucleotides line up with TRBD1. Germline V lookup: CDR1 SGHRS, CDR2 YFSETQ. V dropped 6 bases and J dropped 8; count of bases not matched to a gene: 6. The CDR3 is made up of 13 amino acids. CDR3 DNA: TGCGCCAGCACACCGGGACAGGGCTATGAGCAGTTCTTC. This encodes CASTPGQGYEQFF.

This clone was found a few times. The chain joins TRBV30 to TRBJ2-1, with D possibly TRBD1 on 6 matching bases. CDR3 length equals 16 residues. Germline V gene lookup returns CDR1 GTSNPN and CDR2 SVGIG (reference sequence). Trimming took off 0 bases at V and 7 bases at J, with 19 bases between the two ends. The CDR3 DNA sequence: TGTGCCTGGAGTGTACTGGGTCAGGGGAAGAAGAATGAGCAGTTCTTC. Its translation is CAWSVLGQGKKNEQFF.

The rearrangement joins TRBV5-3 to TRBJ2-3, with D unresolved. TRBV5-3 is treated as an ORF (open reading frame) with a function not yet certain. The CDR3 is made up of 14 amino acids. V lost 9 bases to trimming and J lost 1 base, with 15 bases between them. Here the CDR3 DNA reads TGTGCCACTCTACATCGTCGGGGCACAGATACGCAGTATTTT. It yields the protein CATLHRRGTDTQYF.

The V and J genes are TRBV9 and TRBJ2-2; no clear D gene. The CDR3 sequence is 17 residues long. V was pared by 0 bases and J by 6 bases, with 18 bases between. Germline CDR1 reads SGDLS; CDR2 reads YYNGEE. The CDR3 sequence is CASSVATSRVSAGELFF. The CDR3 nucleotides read TGTGCCAGCAGCGTAGCTACGAGTCGAGTATCGGCCGGGGAGCTGTTTTTT.

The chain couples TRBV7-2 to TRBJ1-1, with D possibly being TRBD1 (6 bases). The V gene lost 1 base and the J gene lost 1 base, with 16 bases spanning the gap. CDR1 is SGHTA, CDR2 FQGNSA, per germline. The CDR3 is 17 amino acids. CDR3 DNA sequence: TGTGCCAGCAGCTTAGGGGGGACACCTCCTTGGAACACTGAAGCTTTCTTT. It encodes CASSLGGTPPWNTEAFF.

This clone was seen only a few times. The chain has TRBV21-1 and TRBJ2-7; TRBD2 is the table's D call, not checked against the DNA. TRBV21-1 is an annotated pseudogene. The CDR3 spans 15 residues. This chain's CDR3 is CASSKGSDWRGEQYF. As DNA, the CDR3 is TGTGCCAGCAGCAAAGGAAGCGACTGGCGAGGAGAGCAGTACTTC.

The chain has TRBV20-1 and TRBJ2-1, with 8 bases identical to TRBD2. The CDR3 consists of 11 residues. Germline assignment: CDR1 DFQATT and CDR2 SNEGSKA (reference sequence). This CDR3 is CRGAGDNEQFF. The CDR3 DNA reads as TGCAGAGGAGCGGGAGACAATGAGCAGTTCTTC.

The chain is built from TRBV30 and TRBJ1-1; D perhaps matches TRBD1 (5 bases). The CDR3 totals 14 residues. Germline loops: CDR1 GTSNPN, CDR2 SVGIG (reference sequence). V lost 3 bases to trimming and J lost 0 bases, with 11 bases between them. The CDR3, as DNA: TGTGCCTGGAGCGCGGGACTTATGAACACTGAAGCTTTCTTT. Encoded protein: CAWSAGLMNTEAFF.

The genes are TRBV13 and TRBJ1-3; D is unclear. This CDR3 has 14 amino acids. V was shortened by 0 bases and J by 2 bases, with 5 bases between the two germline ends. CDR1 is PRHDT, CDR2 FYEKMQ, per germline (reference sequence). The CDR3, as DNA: TGTGCCAGCAGCTTAGGCATTGCTGGAAACACCATATATTTT. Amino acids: CASSLGIAGNTIYF.

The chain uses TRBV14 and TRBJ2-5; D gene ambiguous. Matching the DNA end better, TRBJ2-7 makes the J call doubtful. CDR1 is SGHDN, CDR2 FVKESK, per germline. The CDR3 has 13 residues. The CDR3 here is CASSQGSVYEQYF. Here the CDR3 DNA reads TGTGCCAGCAGCCAAGGTTCTGTCTACGAGCAGTACTTC.

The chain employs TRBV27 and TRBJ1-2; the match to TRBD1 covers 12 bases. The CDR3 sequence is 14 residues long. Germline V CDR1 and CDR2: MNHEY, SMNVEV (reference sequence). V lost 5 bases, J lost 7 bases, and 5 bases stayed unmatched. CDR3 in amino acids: CASSGTGGHSGYTF. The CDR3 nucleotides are TGTGCCAGCAGTGGGACAGGGGGCCACAGTGGCTACACCTTC.

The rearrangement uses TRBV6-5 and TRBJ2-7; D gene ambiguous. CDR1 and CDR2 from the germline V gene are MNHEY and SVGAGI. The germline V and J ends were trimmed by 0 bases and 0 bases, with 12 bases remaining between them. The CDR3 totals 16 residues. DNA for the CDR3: TGTGCCAGCAGTTACTCGTACGGTGAGAGCTCCTACGAGCAGTACTTC. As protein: CASSYSYGESSYEQYF.

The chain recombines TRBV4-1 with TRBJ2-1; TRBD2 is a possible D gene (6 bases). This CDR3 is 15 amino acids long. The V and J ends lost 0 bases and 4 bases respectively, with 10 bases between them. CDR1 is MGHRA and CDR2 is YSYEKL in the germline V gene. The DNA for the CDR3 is TGCGCCAGCAGCCAAGATGCCGGGACTTACAATGAGCAGTTCTTC. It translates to CASSQDAGTYNEQFF.